This entry is about one T cell receptor beta chain. This clonotype was seen many times. Its antigen remains undetermined. Per-base quality was not reported, and no clone a single base away is much larger than it. The CDR3 spans 15 residues, from the cysteine through the phenylalanine. Only CDR3 DNA is held: 45 bases, read in frame from base 1. Trimming takes 2 bases from V and 1 base from J, and the germline ends sit 9 bases apart. This sample stems from a study of regulatory T cells in long-lasting Graves disease listed by TCRdb under 2021. Study-level background: Persistent Graves' disease meant more than 5 years of antithyroid drug treatment with TSH receptor autoantibodies that stayed positive. Persistent Graves' disease patients were compared with newly diagnosed Graves' disease patients by peripheral blood TCR sequencing and RNA sequencing. The study was conducted in China and was registered as a clinical trial. A total of around 35 samples underwent TCR sequencing, from roughly 13 patients with persistent Graves' disease and roughly 20 patients with newly diagnosed Graves' disease. In the clinical cohort, patients with persistent Graves' disease had used antithyroid drugs for an average of roughly 10 years.

In light of the paper, this sample's time point label describes: persistent/refractory GD, antithyroid drugs over 5 years with positive TRAb. For both TCR sequencing and RNA sequencing, RNA was extracted from PBMCs in TRIzol. The diagnosis of Graves' disease followed American Thyroid Association guidelines. Patients for the study were recruited at an endocrinology department in Xi'an, China. From each patient, around 9.3 milliliters of peripheral blood was collected into an EDTA anticoagulant tube. Ficoll Paque Plus density gradient separation was used to isolate PBMCs, and no further T cell sorting was performed. An Agilent 2100 Bioanalyzer and agarose gel were used to assess RNA quality, and a NanoDrop 2000 was used to measure RNA concentration. The library was made by multiplex PCR. The instrument was an Illumina HiSeq 4000. To build TCR beta libraries, CDR3 regions were amplified by Arm-PCR using iRepertoire HTBI primers. PCR products were gel purified before sequencing. On the authors' methods: Gene usage analysis of CDR3 amino acid clonotypes used the approximately 62 TRBV and about 15 TRBJ segments found across samples. Filtered high-quality paired reads were merged into contigs using COPE and FqMerger. Contigs were aligned with BLAST to IMGT TRBV, TRBD and TRBJ reference genes, and CDR3 was defined per IMGT. Any clonotype with a frequency above 0.1% was counted as a highly expanded clone. Repertoire diversity was measured by Shannon entropy, and V-J evenness by the Gini coefficient. A clonotype found in more than one individual was treated as public. Using fastp at Q25 and MiXCR, TCRdb reprocessed the public reads and kept productive beta chains. All rows with the same CDR3 protein become a single entry with the most common DNA and genes. For this entry, the V and J calls and clone size follow TCRdb and not the study's own pipeline. Recorded for this sample are almost 350,000 distinct CDR3 sequences; around 20% of them occurred a single time. Clones ranked in the top ten supply just under 30% of the sample.

Broad study findings and their caveats: Sequencing and analysis were limited to the TCR beta chain. Compared with newly diagnosed patients, persistent Graves' disease patients had lower TCR Shannon entropy and fewer highly expanded clones, which suggests clonal expansion. TRBV28, TRBJ1-2 and TRBJ2-5 were preferentially used in persistent disease, while TRBV20-1 and TRBJ2-1 were favored in newly diagnosed disease. Persistent patients shared more public clonotypes among themselves (around 2,500) than newly diagnosed patients did (approximately 870). Because the primary lesion, thyroid tissue, could not be accessed, the study looked at peripheral blood alone. The authors acknowledged the small sample size as a limitation that may reduce accuracy.

The receptor was isolated from a female donor with Graves disease. The sample consisted of peripheral blood mononuclear cells (PBMCs), taken when the disease was refractory, from a patient treated with antithyroid drugs. The V and J genes are TRBV12-3 or TRBV12-4 and TRBJ1-5; the D gene is not confidently resolved. The CDR3 amino acid sequence is: CASSLRYRSNQPQHF. The nucleotides read TGTGCCAGCAGTTTACGCTATAGGAGCAATCAGCCCCAGCATTTT.